The sequence of this T cell receptor (beta chain) was determined in a study of blood T cells in healthy people across ages. Study outcomes and limitations: No conclusive comparison of naive versus antigen-experienced cells was possible with unsorted PBMCs. Higher diversity and more naive CD4+ cells were features of long-lived donors, compared to aged donors. When one million T cells were used, diversity estimates were thought to be underestimates.

The germline V gene encodes CDR1 LGHNA and CDR2 YNFKEQ. The CDR3 extends over 16 amino acids. Trimming shortened V by 1 base and J by 5 bases, and 18 bases separated the two germline ends. Next came a second PCR, run for about 7 to 12 cycles, which used a sample-barcoded 5' primer along with a J-beta primer mix. TCRdb recomputed calls from the 5' RACE reads with MiXCR, one row per CDR3 protein. The sample lists around 780,000 distinct CDR3 sequences, approximately 53% occurring once. Peripheral blood, about 9.4 milliliters per donor, was collected. This clonotype was counted between two and nine times. No antigen is known for it.

This TCR derives from a man aged 35-49 years in good health. The chain recombines TRBV4-2 with TRBJ2-7; possibly TRBD1 for D (6 bases). The sequencing input was blood. CDR3 protein: CASSQAPRGSEHEQYF. CDR3 in DNA: TGTGCCAGCAGCCAAGCTCCCAGGGGATCGGAACACGAGCAGTACTTC.